This is a list of T cell receptor beta chains from one sample in a study of blood T cell repertoires in COVID-19. TCRdb's table, derived via immunoSEQ multiplex PCR, lists solely in-frame clones and lacks some. The table lists about 250,000 clones, about 91% of them singletons. The specimen sequenced was peripheral blood. Every receptor here comes from a woman in her 30s with COVID-19, enrolled during active disease. Each CDR3 is given with its conserved first and last residue. The D gene is left open where the match is weak. The listing skips clone size in some rows; elsewhere it reads once, few, many or a size class.

d_call j_call clone_size v_call cdr3_nt cdr3_aa
TRBD2 TRBJ2-3 NA TRBV7-9 TGTGCCAGCAGCCCCGGGACTAGCGGTGATACGCAGTATTTT CASSPGTSGDTQYF
TRBD1 TRBJ2-3 NA TRBV7-7 TGTGCTAGCAGCCCGACAGGGGGTACGCAGTATTTT CASSPTGGTQYF
NA TRBJ1-1 NA TRBV10-2 TGCGCCGTCGGGATGGGCCAGTCCTACGTGAACACTGAAGCTTTCTTT CAVGMGQSYVNTEAFF
NA TRBJ2-3 NA TRBV19 TGTGCCAGTAAACCATTAAACCGGGAAACGCAGTATTTT CASKPLNRETQYF
TRBD1 TRBJ2-7 few TRBV29-1 TGCAGCGTTGACACCGGGACAGGCTACGAGCAGTACTTC CSVDTGTGYEQYF
NA TRBJ2-1 few TRBV6-1 TGTGCCAGCAGTGAATTTGGTTCGGTCGGGGACTACAATGAGCAGTTCTTC CASSEFGSVGDYNEQFF
TRBD2 TRBJ2-1 NA TRBV6-1 TGTGCCAGCAGTGCACGCTCCCCCGGGACTAGCGGGGGCTTTGAGCAGTTCTTC CASSARSPGTSGGFEQFF
TRBD1 TRBJ1-5 NA TRBV28 TGTGCCAGCAGTTTACGTGGACAGGGATATCAGCCCCAGCATTTT CASSLRGQGYQPQHF
TRBD2 TRBJ2-1 few TRBV6-4 TGTGCCAGCAGTGTCAGCCTAGCGGGGGGGCACAATGAGCAGTTCTTC CASSVSLAGGHNEQFF
TRBD1 TRBJ2-5 NA TRBV5-1 TGCGCCAGCAGCTTGAGCGCGCGGGGCCCGGACAGGGAAAACCAAGAGACCCAGTACTTC CASSLSARGPDRENQETQYF
NA TRBJ1-1 NA TRBV6-5 TGTGCCAGCAGTTACTCGAGCAGGGAGGACACTGAAGCTTTCTTT CASSYSSREDTEAFF
NA TRBJ1-1 NA TRBV29-1 TGCAGCGCTGGGACTCTAGCGAACACTGAAGCTTTCTTT CSAGTLANTEAFF
NA TRBJ1-1 NA TRBV7-9 TGTGCCAGCAGCGCAGGGGCGAGCACTGAAGCTTTCTTT CASSAGASTEAFF
NA TRBJ2-2 NA TRBV6-1 TGTGCCAGCAGTGAAATCGTCTCGAACACCGGGGAGCTGTTTTTT CASSEIVSNTGELFF
TRBD2 TRBJ2-5 NA TRBV15 TGTGCCACCAGCAGAGAGGCGCCGGGGCGGGAGAAAGCGGAGACCCAGTACTTC CATSREAPGREKAETQYF
TRBD2 TRBJ2-3 NA TRBV2 TGTGCCAGCAGTCCCGTCCCGAGCGGGAGAGATACGCAGTATTTT CASSPVPSGRDTQYF
TRBD1 TRBJ2-3 NA TRBV7-2 TGTGCCAGCAGCCAAACCGGGACAGGGGGACCAGATACGCAGTATTTT CASSQTGTGGPDTQYF
TRBD1 TRBJ1-1 few TRBV12-5 TGTGCTAGTGGTTTAGGAGGGGGCTTGACTGAAGCTTTCTTT CASGLGGGLTEAFF
TRBD1 TRBJ2-3 NA TRBV24-1 TGTGCCACCAGTGATTTGGGGACAGCAGACACAGATACGCAGTATTTT CATSDLGTADTDTQYF
TRBD2 TRBJ2-2 NA TRBV27 TGTGCCAGCAGTTCACTAGCGGACAACACCGGGGAGCTGTTTTTT CASSSLADNTGELFF
NA TRBJ2-7 few TRBV10-3 TGTGCCATCAGTGAGTCGGAAAGGAGCTCCTACGAGCAGTACTTC CAISESERSSYEQYF
NA TRBJ2-3 once TRBV27 TGTGCCAGCAGTCCTTCTAGCGCGAGCACAGATACGCAGTATTTT CASSPSSASTDTQYF
TRBD1 TRBJ1-1 NA TRBV18 TGTGCCAGCTCACCCGGGACAGGATCGAACACTGAAGCTTTCTTT CASSPGTGSNTEAFF
TRBD1 TRBJ2-7 NA TRBV28 TGTGCCAGCGGATCCTCCTGGACAGGGGTCTACGAGCAGTACTTC CASGSSWTGVYEQYF
TRBD2 TRBJ2-1 NA TRBV6-4 TGTGCCACGGGAAATAGCGGGGATTACAATGAGCAGTTCTTC CATGNSGDYNEQFF
NA TRBJ1-5 NA TRBV24-1 TGTGCCACCAGTGAGGCCCCCTGGACATTCAGCAATCAGCCCCAGCATTTT CATSEAPWTFSNQPQHF
TRBD2 TRBJ2-1 few TRBV5-4 TGTGCCAGCAGCTTGGCCGCGGGGGGCAATGAGCAGTTCTTC CASSLAAGGNEQFF
NA TRBJ2-3 NA TRBV24-1 TGTGCCACCAGTGTCGCAGGTAGCACAGATACGCAGTATTTT CATSVAGSTDTQYF
TRBD2 TRBJ2-1 NA TRBV19 TGTGCCAGTAGTATCCGCGGGGGGGCAAGAAATGAGCAGTTCTTC CASSIRGGARNEQFF
NA TRBJ2-1 NA TRBV7-6 TGTGCCAGCAGCTTAGCGGGGGGTGAGCAGTTCTTC CASSLAGGEQFF
TRBD1 TRBJ1-2 NA TRBV9 TGTGCCAGCAGCGTAGGGGGACAGGGCGGCGACTATGGCTACACCTTC CASSVGGQGGDYGYTF
TRBD2 TRBJ2-1 NA TRBV7-8 TGTGCCAGCAGGTCACTAGCGGGGGGCTATGAGCAGTTCTTC CASRSLAGGYEQFF
NA TRBJ1-1 NA TRBV11-2 TGTGCCAGCAGCTTAGATAGGCAGGGGTACACTGAAGCTTTCTTT CASSLDRQGYTEAFF
TRBD1 TRBJ2-5 NA TRBV5-8 TGTGCCAGCAGATGGGACAGGCGGACTCAAGAGACCCAGTACTTC CASRWDRRTQETQYF
TRBD1 TRBJ2-3 NA TRBV11-3 TGTGCCAGCAGCCAGACAGGGGTGAGCACAGATACGCAGTATTTT CASSQTGVSTDTQYF
NA TRBJ1-2 NA TRBV7-9 TGTGCCAGCAGCTGGGAGCCTCTCTATGGCTACACCTTC CASSWEPLYGYTF
NA TRBJ1-5 NA TRBV19 TGTGCCAGTAGTAGGGAGAATCAGCCCCAGCATTTT CASSRENQPQHF
TRBD2 TRBJ2-1 once TRBV7-2 TGTGCCAGCAGCTTAGAAGGGACTAGCGGGAGATATCGGGGGTTCTTC CASSLEGTSGRYRGFF
NA TRBJ1-1 NA TRBV10-3 TGTGCCATCAGTGAGGGATTAGGACGGCCGCGAGGGGAAGCTTTCTTT CAISEGLGRPRGEAFF
TRBD1 TRBJ1-6 NA TRBV28 TGTGCCAGCAGCCTAACTGGATGGACAGGATCACCCCTCCACTTT CASSLTGWTGSPLHF
NA TRBJ2-1 NA TRBV4-3 TGCGCCAGCAGCCAAGAAACTGCTCGTGGGCAGTTCTTC CASSQETARGQFF
TRBD1 TRBJ1-4 NA TRBV10-3 TGTGCCATCAGTGAAATGGGTCCGGGACAGCCTAATGAAAAACTGTTTTTT CAISEMGPGQPNEKLFF
TRBD1 TRBJ1-1 NA TRBV28 TGTGCCAGCGCCCCAGGGGGGACGAACACTGAAGCTTTCTTT CASAPGGTNTEAFF
TRBD2 TRBJ2-3 NA TRBV19 TGTGCCAGTAGTAGGGGACTAGGATTATTATCAGATACGCAGTATTTT CASSRGLGLLSDTQYF
TRBD2 TRBJ2-1 NA TRBV28 TGTGCCAGCAGTTTATATCGGGGACTAGCGGGAGGGGAAGGCTACAATGAGCAGTTCTTC CASSLYRGLAGGEGYNEQFF
NA TRBJ2-2 few TRBV4-2 TGTGCCAGCAGCCAAGATTTCCAGGCGAACACCGGGGAGCTGTTTTTT CASSQDFQANTGELFF
NA TRBJ1-5 NA TRBV7-6 TGTGCCAGCAGCTTAATGGAGGGGAGCAATCAGCCCCAGCATTTT CASSLMEGSNQPQHF
TRBD2 TRBJ2-1 NA TRBV12-5 TGTGCTAGTGCACTAGCGCCCAGCTCCTACAATGAGCAGTTCTTC CASALAPSSYNEQFF
NA TRBJ1-1 NA TRBV15 TGTGCCACCAGCAGAGATATCTCAGGGAACACTGAAGCTTTCTTT CATSRDISGNTEAFF
NA TRBJ2-2 NA TRBV10-3 TGTGCCATCAGTCCTAACACCGGGGAGCTGTTTTTT CAISPNTGELFF
NA TRBJ2-5 NA TRBV5-1 TGCGCCAGCAGCTTGGGGCGTCCAGGGTTCGAAGAGACCCAGTACTTC CASSLGRPGFEETQYF